This T cell receptor beta chain was documented in a study of blood T cell repertoires in COVID-19. This table comes from immunoSEQ multiplex PCR, and its TCRdb copy is limited to in-frame clones, with some not included. Among hundreds of thousands of clones listed, approximately 88% were seen once. The CDR3 length is 14 residues. Sequenced material: peripheral blood. V and J are TRBV21-1 and TRBJ2-5; the table calls TRBD2, which could not be checked here. TRBV21-1 is a pseudogene segment. The sequence came from a woman aged 25 to 45 with COVID-19, enrolled during active disease. Written as DNA, the CDR3 is TGTGCCAGCTTGACGCGATCCGGGGATGGGACCCAGTACTTC. Its translation: CASLTRSGDGTQYF.